This TCR beta chain was obtained from a study of regulatory T cells in long-lasting Graves disease. Regarding the study as a whole: It was in persistent disease that TRBV28, TRBJ1-2 and TRBJ2-5 were favored. Graves' patients with persistent disease showed TCR diversity lower than patients newly diagnosed.

This clonotype was seen at least ten times. The antigen remains undetermined. Sample time point: persistent/refractory GD, antithyroid drugs over 5 years with positive TRAb. RNA isolated from PBMCs was used to make the TCR library. The patient group derived from an endocrinology department in Xi'an, China. This CDR3 comprises 13 residues. Trimming removed 5 bases at V and 7 bases at J, with 11 bases between. To make TCR beta libraries, researchers used iRepertoire HTBI primers and Arm-PCR of CDR3 regions. TCRdb ran MiXCR on the multiplex PCR reads and lists one entry per CDR3 protein. The sample comprises approximately 350,000 distinct CDR3 sequences, approximately 23% of which are singletons, and approximately 30% rests with the top ten.

This clonotype originated in a woman aged 35 to 49 with Graves disease. The rearrangement links TRBV12-3 or TRBV12-4 to TRBJ2-2; D is possibly TRBD2 (5 bases). Here the sequenced sample was peripheral blood mononuclear cells (PBMCs), taken when the disease was refractory, from a patient treated with antithyroid drugs. The CDR3 DNA is TGTGCCAGCAGTCCCTCGGGGATCGGGGAGCTGTTTTTT. This encodes CASSPSGIGELFF.